This T cell receptor (beta chain) appears in the sequencing data of a study of blood T cell repertoires in COVID-19. Study-wide context: Researchers got acute and convalescent COVID-19 samples from the United States, Italy and Spain.

In the original analysis: Using reference gene primer amplification, nucleated cell counts were estimated. The protocol was immunoSEQ multiplex PCR, while the TCRdb copy is restricted to in-frame clones and leaves out a portion. Clonal size and the V and J genes are those of that table, whereas D and trimming came from the DNA. The table includes about 47,000 clones, approximately 84% detected once. V was trimmed by 0 bases and J by 0 bases, leaving 7 bases between them. CDR3 size: 15 residues. The germline V gene encodes CDR1 SGDLS and CDR2 YYNGEE. This clonotype was obtained from a man in his 60s with acute or convalescent COVID-19. The rearrangement links TRBV9 to TRBJ2-1; D uncertain. Sequencing was performed on peripheral blood. The CDR3 DNA reads TGTGCCAGCAGCGTAGGGCCAAGCTCCTACAATGAGCAGTTCTTC. Encoded protein: CASSVGPSSYNEQFF.